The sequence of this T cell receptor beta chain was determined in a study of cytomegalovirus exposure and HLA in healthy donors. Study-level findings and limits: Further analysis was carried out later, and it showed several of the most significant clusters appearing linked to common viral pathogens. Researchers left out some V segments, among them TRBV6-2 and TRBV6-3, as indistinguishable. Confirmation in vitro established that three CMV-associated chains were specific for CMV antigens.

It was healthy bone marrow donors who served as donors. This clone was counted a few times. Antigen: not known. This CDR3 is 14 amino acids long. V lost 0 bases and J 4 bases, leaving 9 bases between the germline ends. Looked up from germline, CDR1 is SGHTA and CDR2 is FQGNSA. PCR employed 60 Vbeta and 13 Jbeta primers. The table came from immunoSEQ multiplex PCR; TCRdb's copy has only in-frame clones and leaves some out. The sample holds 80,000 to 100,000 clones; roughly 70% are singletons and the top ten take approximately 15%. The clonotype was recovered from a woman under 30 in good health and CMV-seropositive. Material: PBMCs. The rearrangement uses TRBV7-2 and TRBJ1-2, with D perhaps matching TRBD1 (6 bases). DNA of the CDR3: TGTGCCAGCAGCTTAGCTCGAGGGGGCTATGGCTACACCTTC. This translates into CASSLARGGYGYTF. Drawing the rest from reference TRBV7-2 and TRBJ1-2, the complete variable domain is GAGVSQSPSNKVTEKGKDVELRCDPISGHTALYWYRQSLGQGLEFLIYFQGNSAPDKSGLPSDRFSAERTGGSVSTLTIQRTQQEDSAVYLCASSLARGGYGYTFGSGTRLTVV.